Shown below are 23 T cell receptor beta chains from a single sample sequenced in a study of vaccination and CD4 T cells after COVID-19. Researchers used the Oncomine TCR Beta short-read assay to sequence DNA from cultured CD4+ T cells. TCRdb used MiXCR to reprocess the PCR reads, holding one entry per CDR3 protein. The sample shows around 11,000 distinct CDR3 sequences, around 59% of them seen only once. Treatment indicated: approximately nine-day PBMC culture with coronavirus spike peptide pools or control peptides (ViraFEST assay). No antigen is known for these receptors. Sequenced: CD4+ T cells from blood, cultured in vitro. The receptors shown here come from a human donor who had recovered from COVID-19.

With respect to this clonotype: The junction differs from germline at one of its ends, possibly a read error. This rearrangement joins TRBV5-6 to TRBJ2-3; D unresolved. Germline V gene sequence: CDR1 SGHDT, CDR2 YYEEEE. CDR3 length: 16 amino acids. CDR3 sequence (DNA): TGTGCCAGCAGCTTGGTAGCCAGCCAAAGTGCAGACACGCAGTATTTT. This codes for CASSLVASQSADTQYF.

The genes are TRBV27 and TRBJ2-5; D remains unclear. Trimming pared 3 bases from V and 2 bases from J, leaving 7 bases between. The CDR3 consists of 13 residues. Germline V gene lookup returns CDR1 MNHEY and CDR2 SMNVEV (reference sequence). In DNA, the CDR3 is TGTGCCAGCAGTTTTCGTCGGCAAGAGACCCAGTACTTC. Translated, it gives CASSFRRQETQYF.

The gene calls are TRBV6-2 or TRBV6-3 and TRBJ1-1; D unresolved. The CDR3 loop spans 15 amino acids. From germline, CDR1 is MNHEY and CDR2 SVGEGT. V lost 6 bases and J lost 5, with 19 bases in between. This CDR3 is CASSPTDTARTEAFF. The CDR3 DNA sequence: TGTGCCAGCAGCCCTACCGACACCGCCCGAACTGAAGCTTTCTTT.

The chain is built from TRBV12-3 or TRBV12-4 and TRBJ2-3; 13 nucleotides line up with TRBD2. Losses at the gene ends were 10 bases for V and 2 bases for J; bases not matched to a gene: 6. CDR3 length: 15 residues. The CDR3 is CATGTSGVLTDTQYF. CDR3 coding DNA: TGTGCCACCGGGACTAGCGGGGTTCTCACAGATACGCAGTATTTT.

The gene calls are TRBV7-3 and TRBJ2-2, with 9 bases matching TRBD2. Germline V gives CDR1 SGHTA, CDR2 FQGTGA. Germline trimming cut 4 bases from V and 1 base from J; bases unmatched to any gene: 4. CDR3 length: 16 amino acids. The CDR3 protein is CASSSTSGLNTGELFF. CDR3 bases: TGTGCCAGCAGCTCCACTAGCGGGTTGAACACCGGGGAGCTGTTTTTT.

The gene calls are TRBV7-8 and TRBJ1-2; D perhaps matches TRBD1 (6 bases). Per germline, CDR1 SGHVS and CDR2 FQNEAQ. The germline V and J ends were trimmed by 1 base and 0 bases, with 15 bases remaining between them. There are 17 residues in the CDR3. The DNA for the CDR3 is TGTGCCAGCAGCTTAGTTATCCGGGACACCCCTAACTATGGCTACACCTTC. It yields the protein CASSLVIRDTPNYGYTF.

The genes are TRBV7-2 and TRBJ2-1; 9 bases map to TRBD2. The CDR3 has 20 residues. J was trimmed by 0 bases and V by 0 bases; bases with no gene match: 12. Germline assignment: CDR1 SGHTA and CDR2 FQGNSA. This CDR3 is CASSLASRGGITSSYNEQFF. DNA for the CDR3: TGTGCCAGCAGCTTAGCATCGCGGGGGGGTATCACAAGCTCCTACAATGAGCAGTTCTTC. Using reference TRBV7-2 and TRBJ2-1 for the parts outside the CDR3, the full variable domain is GAGVSQSPSNKVTEKGKDVELRCDPISGHTALYWYRQSLGQGLEFLIYFQGNSAPDKSGLPSDRFSAERTGGSVSTLTIQRTQQEDSAVYLCASSLASRGGITSSYNEQFFGPGTRLTVL.

The V gene is TRBV4-2, the J gene TRBJ1-2, with a weak D call TRBD1 (6 bases). V lost 0 bases, J lost 4 bases, and 18 bases lay in between. Germline loops: CDR1 LGHNA, CDR2 YNFKEQ. This CDR3 contains 17 residues. This chain's CDR3 is CASSQERGGGGRYGYTF. The CDR3 region has the DNA TGTGCCAGCAGCCAAGAGCGTGGCGGGGGGGGGCGCTATGGCTACACCTTC.

This clonotype was counted between two and nine times. This chain joins TRBV6-2 or TRBV6-3 and TRBJ1-1; D gene uncertain. Trimming pared 5 bases from V and 5 bases from J, leaving 12 bases between. The CDR3 contains 13 residues. Germline V CDR1 and CDR2: MNHEY, SVGEGT. In DNA, the CDR3 is TGTGCCAGCAGTCCCCCCCAGCGTACTGAAGCTTTCTTT. This sequence encodes CASSPPQRTEAFF.

The chain uses TRBV11-2 and TRBJ2-5; the D is unclear. Germline V gene sequence: CDR1 SGHAT, CDR2 FQNNGV. The CDR3 sequence is 13 residues long. V lost 1 base to trimming and J lost 5 bases, with 8 bases between them. The CDR3 here is CASSLGRAETQYF. The CDR3 DNA sequence: TGTGCCAGCAGCTTAGGTCGGGCGGAGACCCAGTACTTC.

This chain uses TRBV20-1 with TRBJ2-3; TRBD2 agrees at 10 bases. The CDR3 covers 15 residues. V trimming: 0 bases; J trimming: 11 bases; junction bases outside the gene matches: 11. CDR1 DFQATT and CDR2 SNEGSKA come from the germline V gene (reference sequence). CDR3 amino acids: CSARDPSGGARGQYF. The DNA of the CDR3 is TGCAGTGCTAGAGATCCCAGCGGGGGGGCCCGGGGGCAGTATTTT.

The V and J genes are TRBV29-1 and TRBJ2-6, with D tentatively TRBD1 (5 bases). The germline gives CDR1 SQVTM, CDR2 ANQGSEA. Trimming stripped 5 bases from V and 1 base from J, with 9 bases between. CDR3 length equals 14 residues. The CDR3 is CSVQTGSGANVLTF. The CDR3 DNA sequence: TGCAGCGTTCAAACAGGTTCTGGGGCCAACGTCCTGACTTTC.

The genes are TRBV6-1 and TRBJ2-1; 10 nucleotides line up with TRBD1. The trim removed 7 bases at V and 5 bases at J, leaving 14 bases unmatched. CDR1 and CDR2 from the germline V gene are MNHNS and SASEGT. The CDR3 is 17 amino acids. The CDR3 nucleotides are TGTGCCAGCACCAAGGTGACAGGGGGCAAAGTAGACAATGAGCAGTTCTTC. Translating gives CASTKVTGGKVDNEQFF.

The CDR3 DNA reads as TGTGCCACCAGCAGAGACAGATATAGCAATCAGCCCCAGCATTTT. This gives the protein CATSRDRYSNQPQHF. The chain recombines TRBV15 with TRBJ1-5; D remains unclear. The CDR3 length is 15 residues. CDR1 and CDR2 (germline): LNHNV, YYDKDF (reference sequence). V lost 0 bases, J lost 0 bases, and 6 bases lay in between.

This clonotype was picked up a small number of times. This chain uses TRBV2 with TRBJ1-2, with a possible D match to TRBD1 (6 bases). The CDR3 has 13 residues. V dropped 4 bases and J dropped 7 bases, with 13 bases sitting between them. The V gene's germline CDR1 is SNHLY and CDR2 FYNNEI. CDR3 in DNA: TGTGCCAGCAGTGGACAGGCCCCTGGTGGCTACACCTTC. Translating it yields CASSGQAPGGYTF.

The CDR3 DNA reads as TGTGCCAGCAGCTTCAATCGAGACAAGGAAGCTTTCTTT. This codes for CASSFNRDKEAFF. The rearrangement joins TRBV7-2 to TRBJ1-1; no definite D call. V gave up 3 bases and J gave up 8 bases, with 13 bases separating them. CDR1 is SGHTA and CDR2 is FQGNSA in the germline V gene. The CDR3 consists of 13 residues.

The table lists this clonotype with a few counts. V usage is TRBV7-2 and J usage is TRBJ1-1; D ambiguous. V was cut by 4 bases and J by 1 base, with 13 bases left in between. The germline V gene encodes CDR1 SGHTA and CDR2 FQGNSA. This CDR3 comprises 15 residues. In DNA form, the CDR3 reads TGTGCCAGCAGCTCTAAACGACAAGCGAACACTGAAGCTTTCTTT. Encoded protein: CASSSKRQANTEAFF.

The V call is TRBV2, the J call TRBJ1-2; 9 bases are shared with TRBD1. V dropped 6 bases and J dropped 6; count of bases not matched to a gene: 8. The CDR3 totals 14 residues. CDR1 is SNHLY, CDR2 FYNNEI, per germline. The CDR3: CASSREQGADGYTF. The CDR3 DNA sequence: TGTGCCAGCAGCCGAGAACAGGGGGCTGATGGCTACACCTTC.

This clonotype appeared a single time. The V call is TRBV7-8, the J call TRBJ1-2, with TRBD1 matching over 9 bases. This CDR3 is built from 14 residues. J lost 4 bases, V lost 5 bases, and 5 bases had no gene match. CDR1 is SGHVS and CDR2 is FQNEAQ in the germline V gene. The CDR3 bases are TGTGCCAGCAGCCCAGGGGACAGGGTCTATGGCTACACCTTC. This codes for CASSPGDRVYGYTF.

This chain links TRBV7-2 with TRBJ1-1; 7 bases are a match to TRBD1. The junction had 5 bases not matched to a gene; V was cut back by 1 base and J by 3 bases. CDR1 and CDR2 (germline): SGHTA, FQGNSA. The CDR3 runs to 15 residues. The CDR3 DNA sequence: TGTGCCAGCAGCTTAGGGAGGGGGCTCGACACTGAAGCTTTCTTT. Translated: CASSLGRGLDTEAFF.

The chain recombines TRBV4-3 with TRBJ2-2; 10 positions match TRBD2. Germline CDR1 is LGHNA and CDR2 is YSLEER. The CDR3 length is 18 residues. The trim removed 1 base at V and 1 base at J, leaving 6 bases unmatched. CDR3 coding DNA: TGCGCCAGCAGCCAAGTCATAGCGGGGGGTCTGAACACCGGGGAGCTGTTTTTT. It translates to CASSQVIAGGLNTGELFF.

This chain joins TRBV6-1 and TRBJ1-4, with D unclear. Trimming cost V 2 bases and J 5 bases, with 12 bases left between them. The CDR3 has 15 amino acids. The germline V gene has CDR1 MNHNS and CDR2 SASEGT. The CDR3 DNA reads as TGTGCCAGCAGTGAACTACAGATGGAGAATGAAAAACTGTTTTTT. It is translated as CASSELQMENEKLFF.

This clonotype was observed a few times. The chain combines TRBV6-2 or TRBV6-3 with TRBJ2-5, with 9 bases identical to TRBD1. Germline CDR1 is MNHEY and CDR2 is SVGEGT. This CDR3 contains 15 residues. The junction had 5 bases not matched to a gene; V was cut back by 1 base and J by 5 bases. The CDR3 loop reads CASSYWDRESETQYF. The DNA for the CDR3 is TGTGCCAGCAGTTACTGGGACAGGGAGTCGGAGACCCAGTACTTC.